This entry lists 11 T cell receptor beta chains sequenced from one sample in a study of blood T cell repertoires in COVID-19 (TCRdb year 2020). Library prep was done by the immunoSEQ multiplex PCR assay. This is the immuneACCESS table as TCRdb keeps it, with only in-frame sequences that have V and J called. A part of the clones is gone; compared with another copy, unresolved V genes explain less than half, and the rest is unexplained. This sample is represented by fewer than 400,000 clones; almost 90% of them were singletons. 2.5% to 3.5% of the sample is held by the ten biggest clonotypes. Sequencing was done on a sample of peripheral blood. The source of these receptors is a woman between 25 and 40 years old with COVID-19, enrolled during active disease.

The chain employs TRBV2 and TRBJ2-7; 10 nucleotides line up with TRBD1. Germline trimming cut 1 base from V and 4 bases from J; bases unmatched to any gene: 4. Germline CDR1 and CDR2: SNHLY and FYNNEI. The CDR3 spans 15 residues. CDR3 coding DNA: TGTGCCAGCAGTGAAGGACAGGGGGCCGTATACGAGCAGTACTTC. Translation: CASSEGQGAVYEQYF.

The V gene is TRBV19, the J gene TRBJ1-1, with D perhaps matching TRBD1 (5 bases). This CDR3 contains 13 residues. Trimming left V 6 bases short and J 1 base short, with 9 bases between. Germline V gene lookup returns CDR1 LNHDA and CDR2 SQIVND (reference sequence). CDR3 sequence (DNA): TGTGCCAGTAGCTACGGACAGAACACTGAAGCTTTCTTT. This encodes CASSYGQNTEAFF.

CDR3 sequence: CASSSPGAATYEQYF. The DNA of the CDR3 is TGTGCCAGCAGTTCCCCAGGGGCAGCCACCTACGAGCAGTACTTC. The V gene is TRBV27, the J gene TRBJ2-7; maybe TRBD1 (6 bases). Germline CDR1 reads MNHEY; CDR2 reads SMNVEV (reference sequence). The length of the CDR3 is 15 residues. V lost 4 bases to trimming and J lost 2 bases, with 15 bases between them.

This chain uses TRBV2 with TRBJ1-2; 8 nucleotides align to TRBD1. The CDR3 covers 15 residues. Germline loops: CDR1 SNHLY, CDR2 FYNNEI. V was clipped by 2 bases and J by 12 bases; unmatched bases: 14. CDR3 in DNA: TGTGCCAGCAGTGAACGTTTTGTGACAGGGGCCCCAGACACCTTC. Protein: CASSERFVTGAPDTF.

The chain couples TRBV12-3 or TRBV12-4 to TRBJ2-4; 9 bases fit TRBD1. The CDR3 sequence is 13 residues long. Losses at the gene ends were 3 bases for V and 8 bases for J; bases not matched to a gene: 2. CDR3 DNA sequence: TGTGCCAGCAGTTTTGACAGGGGGGACATTCAGTACTTC. It encodes CASSFDRGDIQYF.

This clone was seen a handful of times. V usage is TRBV7-6 and J usage is TRBJ2-7; 7 bases fit TRBD2. This CDR3 is 15 amino acids long. Germline trimming cut 5 bases from V and 6 bases from J; bases unmatched to any gene: 13. Looked up from germline, CDR1 is SGHVS and CDR2 is FNYEAQ. CDR3 amino acids: CASSTIRGEESEQYF. As DNA, the CDR3 is TGTGCCAGCAGCACGATTCGGGGGGAAGAATCCGAGCAGTACTTC.

This chain connects TRBV6-5 to TRBJ1-3; no reliable D call. Germline-derived CDR1 and CDR2 are MNHEY and SVGAGI. The CDR3 has 16 amino acids. V was trimmed by 1 base and J by 0 bases, leaving 10 bases between them. The CDR3 loop is CASSYYRSFSGNTIYF. CDR3 sequence (DNA): TGTGCCAGCAGTTACTATAGGAGCTTCTCTGGAAACACCATATATTTT.

The rearrangement links TRBV14 to TRBJ1-3, with a weak D call TRBD1 (6 bases). Between the trimmed V and J ends, which lost 3 bases and 5 bases, there was a span of 17 bases. The CDR3 has 16 residues. Germline V gene lookup returns CDR1 SGHDN and CDR2 FVKESK. CDR3 residues: CASSQERTVGRNTIYF. The CDR3 DNA follows: TGTGCCAGCAGCCAGGAAAGGACAGTGGGAAGAAACACCATATATTTT.

The J gene is TRBJ2-5, the V gene TRBV5-4; D is uncertain. Between the trimmed V and J ends, which lost 4 bases and 2 bases, there was a span of 12 bases. CDR1 is SGHNT, CDR2 YYREEE, per germline (reference sequence). This CDR3 spans 14 amino acids. For the CDR3, the DNA is TGTGCCAGCAGCGGTGGGCTCGAGCAAGAGACCCAGTACTTC. Amino acid sequence: CASSGGLEQETQYF.

The CDR3 DNA is TGTGCCAGCAGCCGAAGGGGTTGGGATGAAAAACTGTTTTTT. As protein: CASSRRGWDEKLFF. The rearrangement joins TRBV27 to TRBJ1-4; a possible D gene is TRBD1 (5 bases). Trimming took off 6 bases at V and 6 bases at J, with 14 bases between the two ends. The CDR3 is 14 residues long. Germline V gene lookup returns CDR1 MNHEY and CDR2 SMNVEV (reference sequence).

The rearrangement joins TRBV24-1 to TRBJ2-1; TRBD2 is a possible D gene (5 bases). Germline loops: CDR1 KGHDR, CDR2 SFDVKD. Between the trimmed V and J ends, which lost 0 bases and 0 bases, there was a span of 14 bases. The CDR3 covers 18 residues. The CDR3 DNA sequence: TGTGCCACCAGTGATTTGCGGCTAGCCAGCCTCTCCTACAATGAGCAGTTCTTC. Amino acid sequence: CATSDLRLASLSYNEQFF.